These 9 T cell receptor beta chains share one sample of origin, sequenced in a study of CD8 T cells in ankylosing spondylitis. TCRdb reprocessed the 5' RACE reads via MiXCR and lists one record per CDR3 protein. The sample holds about 220,000 distinct CDR3 sequences; about 11% are singletons and the top ten take around a fifth. The sample taken for sequencing was blood, either unsorted or a sorted T cell fraction (not recorded which). Source of these receptors: a male donor with ankylosing spondylitis or in good health (not recorded which).

In this sample, this clonotype turned up many times. This chain connects TRBV9 to TRBJ2-4, with 7 bases lining up with TRBD1. The trim removed 2 bases at V and 9 bases at J, leaving 8 bases unmatched. The CDR3 runs 14 residues. The germline V gene has CDR1 SGDLS and CDR2 YYNGEE. The CDR3 nucleotides read TGTGCCAGCAGCGTTGACAGGGCGGGTAGCATTCAGTACTTC. Translated: CASSVDRAGSIQYF.

As to this clonotype: A clone one base away is much larger, so this may be a read error. V usage is TRBV20-1 and J usage is TRBJ1-6; weak D call: TRBD1 (6 bases). This CDR3 comprises 18 residues. Germline CDR1 is DFQATT and CDR2 is SNEGSKA (reference sequence). V was pared by 6 bases and J by 10 bases, with 31 bases between. DNA for the CDR3: TGCAGTGCCCTTTCTCCGGGGCCGACAGGTGGTTTAGGATCACCCCTCCACTTT. Its translation is CSALSPGPTGGLGSPLHF.

The sample holds many counts of this clonotype. This rearrangement joins TRBV11-2 to TRBJ2-1, with 10 positions matching TRBD1. Germline CDR1 SGHAT, CDR2 FQNNGV. Trimming at V came to 1 base and at J to 6 bases, leaving 6 bases not matched to a gene. The CDR3 extends over 16 amino acids. The CDR3: CASSLGAGTGVNEQFF. Written as DNA, the CDR3 is TGTGCCAGCAGCTTAGGGGCCGGGACAGGGGTCAATGAGCAGTTCTTC.

The chain joins TRBV3-1 to TRBJ1-1; D gene ambiguous. V was clipped by 1 base and J by 5 bases, with 5 bases between them. Germline CDR1 LGHDT, CDR2 YNNKEL (reference sequence). The CDR3 consists of 12 residues. The CDR3, as DNA: TGTGCCAGCAGCCAAGTAGGGACTGAAGCTTTCTTT. The encoded protein is CASSQVGTEAFF.

This clonotype appeared many times. This chain joins TRBV7-2 and TRBJ1-5; unclear D gene. CDR1 is SGHTA, CDR2 FQGNSA, per germline. The CDR3 has 12 amino acids. V was cut by 8 bases and J by 3 bases, with 8 bases left in between. CDR3 residues: CASHRPNQPQHF. The CDR3 coding sequence is TGTGCCAGCCATAGGCCCAATCAGCCCCAGCATTTT. The entire variable domain, with the rest obtained from reference TRBV7-2 and TRBJ1-5, is as follows: GAGVSQSPSNKVTEKGKDVELRCDPISGHTALYWYRQSLGQGLEFLIYFQGNSAPDKSGLPSDRFSAERTGGSVSTLTIQRTQQEDSAVYLCASHRPNQPQHFGDGTRLSIL.

Ten or more counts support this clonotype. The V gene is TRBV2, the J gene TRBJ1-2; D is unresolved. Germline V gene sequence: CDR1 SNHLY, CDR2 FYNNEI. The CDR3 sequence is 14 residues long. V was pared by 6 bases and J by 6 bases, with 17 bases between. The CDR3 DNA reads TGTGCCAGCAGCCCCGATAGCCTCAAGAATGGCTACACCTTC. This encodes CASSPDSLKNGYTF.

This clonotype was found many times. V is TRBV10-3 and J is TRBJ2-7; 10 bases align to TRBD2. Germline-derived CDR1 and CDR2 are ENHRY and SYGVKD. The J segment lost 3 bases and the V segment lost 6 bases, leaving 8 bases of the junction unmatched. The CDR3 sequence is 15 residues long. CDR3 in DNA: TGTGCCATCAGGGAACTAGCGGGGAGGAACTACGAGCAGTACTTC. Its protein product is CAIRELAGRNYEQYF.

This clonotype appeared many times. This chain links TRBV5-1 with TRBJ2-3; 12 bases map to TRBD2. V lost 4 bases and J lost 4; bases outside the gene matches: 7. The V gene's germline CDR1 is SGHRS and CDR2 YFSETQ. The CDR3 runs 16 residues. CDR3 in amino acids: CASSPTSGGASDTQYF. The DNA for the CDR3 is TGCGCCAGCAGCCCGACTAGCGGGGGCGCATCAGATACGCAGTATTTT.

This clonotype was seen at least ten times. V usage is TRBV29-1 and J usage is TRBJ1-2, with D tentatively TRBD1 (6 bases). The germline V gene encodes CDR1 SQVTM and CDR2 ANQGSEA. The CDR3 length is 13 residues. V gave up 4 bases and J gave up 2 bases, with 11 bases separating them. The CDR3 is CSVGAGDNYGYTF. CDR3 DNA: TGCAGCGTTGGCGCAGGGGACAACTATGGCTACACCTTC.